This T cell receptor (beta chain) was documented in a study of tumour-infiltrating T cells in Burkitt lymphoma. Overall study: Productive clonality predicted overall and progression-free survival.

This clone turned up a few times. Trimming removed 4 bases from V and 4 bases from J; junction bases left unmatched: 3. The CDR3 contains 14 residues. The germline CDR1 and CDR2 sequences are SGHDN and FVKESK. The assay was immunoSEQ multiplex PCR, and TCRdb's table has in-frame clones only and misses some. The sample includes around 13,000 clones, about 85% seen only once; the top ten take approximately 1.5%. Sequenced: tumor tissue. The chain couples TRBV14 to TRBJ2-7; the match to TRBD2 covers 11 bases. The origin of this receptor is a human donor with diffuse large B-cell lymphoma. Here the CDR3 reads CASSLSGGAYEQYF. CDR3 bases: TGTGCCAGCAGCCTTAGCGGGGGGGCTTACGAGCAGTACTTC.